This TCR beta chain was retrieved from a study of monozygotic twins with inflammatory bowel disease. Findings and caveats of the study: For IBD patients, clonotypes shared with others were fewer than for healthy twins, especially with disease activity. Part of the variability in patient repertoires may have come from differing immunosuppressive treatments. Compared with healthy co-twins, IBD patients showed reduced TCRbeta repertoire diversity by inverse Simpson.

CDR3 length: 13 amino acids. Germline CDR1 is MDHEN and CDR2 is SYDVKM. Whole-blood RNA isolation (total RNA) proceeded without T cell sorting. TCRdb re-analyzed the 5' RACE reads; it lists each CDR3 protein once, without DNA. The sample is made up of 420,000 or so distinct CDR3 sequences, and the top ten hold 2.4% of it. A word on this clonotype: Its matching antigen is unknown.

The receptor comes from a human donor with ulcerative colitis or Crohn's disease, or a healthy co-twin of an affected twin (not recorded which). The genes are TRBV28 and TRBJ2-7; the D gene TCRdb calls, TRBD2, cannot be checked with no DNA. Sequenced material: blood. CDR3 amino acids: CASSPYSSGEQYF.